A single sample is the source of the 2 T cell receptor beta chains below, sequenced in a study of blood T cells in healthy people across ages. The use of a sample-barcoded 5' primer and a J-beta primer mix characterized a second PCR of roughly 6 to 11 cycles. TCRdb ran MiXCR on the 5' RACE reads and lists one entry per CDR3 protein. The data contain about 1 million distinct CDR3 sequences, under 55% of them singletons. Source material: blood. The receptors were gathered from an older woman in good health.

The chain uses TRBV11-2 and TRBJ1-4, with D unresolved. CDR3 length: 16 residues. Germline values: CDR1 SGHAT, CDR2 FQNNGV. V was cut by 4 bases and J by 12 bases, with 24 bases left in between. CDR3 protein: CASSSNWARSGGELFF. CDR3 in DNA: TGTGCCAGCAGCTCAAATTGGGCCAGGAGCGGTGGAGAACTGTTTTTT. The full variable domain, completed using reference TRBV11-2 and TRBJ1-4, is EAGVAQSPRYKIIEKRQSVAFWCNPISGHATLYWYQQILGQGPKLLIQFQNNGVVDDSQLPKDRFSAERLKGVDSTLKIQPAKLEDSAVYLCASSSNWARSGGELFFGSGTQLSVL.

The V gene is TRBV28, the J gene TRBJ1-2; D is uncertain. CDR3 length: 14 residues. V was trimmed by 1 base and J by 7 bases, leaving 13 bases between them. Germline loops: CDR1 MDHEN, CDR2 SYDVKM. In DNA form, the CDR3 reads TGTGCCAGCAGTTTATCATCTCGGGATCGTGGCTACACCTTC. It codes for CASSLSSRDRGYTF.